These 19 T cell receptor beta chains came from one sample sequenced in a study of T cell repertoires in cytomegalovirus infection. Antigens of these TCRs are unknown. TCRdb independently ran MiXCR on the reads; one entry per CDR3 protein. Of around 500,000 distinct CDR3 sequences listed, about two fifths were seen once; the top ten hold around two fifths. Sequencing was performed on cultured PBMCs, taken from culture after CMV antigen stimulation. The receptors were gathered from a human donor in good health (CMV status not recorded). Some clones in this sample may be carry-over from other donors' samples.

The chain joins TRBV7-2 to TRBJ1-5, with D unresolved. The CDR3 sequence is 15 residues long. Germline CDR1 SGHTA, CDR2 FQGNSA. Trimming shortened V by 4 bases and J by 1 base, and 11 bases separated the two germline ends. The CDR3 reads CASSSPPGSNQPQHF. The CDR3, as DNA: TGTGCCAGCAGCTCCCCGCCGGGCAGCAATCAGCCCCAGCATTTT.

This clonotype was seen a few times. The gene calls are TRBV7-6 and TRBJ2-2; 10 bases map to TRBD2. The CDR3 runs 14 residues. The J segment lost 6 bases and the V segment lost 5 bases, leaving 3 bases of the junction unmatched. Germline V gene lookup returns CDR1 SGHVS and CDR2 FNYEAQ. The CDR3: CASSMGLASGELFF. For the CDR3, the DNA is TGTGCCAGCAGCATGGGACTAGCGTCCGGGGAGCTGTTTTTT.

The chain links TRBV7-2 to TRBJ1-1; D possibly corresponds to TRBD1 (5 bases). Trimming left V 1 base short and J 7 bases short, with 10 bases between. CDR1 and CDR2 (germline): SGHTA, FQGNSA. The CDR3 totals 13 residues. The CDR3 sequence is CASSLGQGLEAFF. In DNA form, the CDR3 reads TGTGCCAGCAGCTTAGGGCAGGGTCTTGAAGCTTTCTTT.

This clonotype was recorded only once. V and J are TRBV12-3 or TRBV12-4 and TRBJ1-2; unclear D gene. V shed 3 bases and J shed 7 bases, with 12 bases lying between them. CDR3 length: 13 residues. The DNA for the CDR3 is TGTGCCAGCAGTTTGCTTCGTCGATTTGGCTACACCTTC. Amino acids: CASSLLRRFGYTF.

The rearrangement uses TRBV29-1 and TRBJ1-2, with 8 bases fitting TRBD1. The CDR3 spans 19 residues. V gave up 0 bases and J gave up 0 bases; unmatched junction bases: 15. CDR1 and CDR2 from the germline V gene are SQVTM and ANQGSEA. The CDR3 sequence is CSVEDSGQVRPHSNYGYTF. CDR3 nucleotides: TGCAGCGTTGAAGATTCGGGACAGGTCCGCCCCCACTCTAACTATGGCTACACCTTC. The full variable domain, its missing parts supplied by reference TRBV29-1 and TRBJ1-2, is SAVISQKPSRDICQRGTSLTIQCQVDSQVTMMFWYRQQPGQSLTLIATANQGSEATYESGFVIDKFPISRPNLTFSTLTVSNMSPEDSSIYLCSVEDSGQVRPHSNYGYTFGSGTRLTVV.

The chain couples TRBV6-5 to TRBJ1-1, with D possibly matching TRBD1 (6 bases). The CDR3 totals 15 residues. Trimming cost V 5 bases and J 1 base, with 14 bases left between them. CDR1 MNHEY and CDR2 SVGAGI come from the germline V gene. CDR3 bases: TGTGCCAGCAGTCCCCCGGGGACATGGAACACTGAAGCTTTCTTT. It encodes CASSPPGTWNTEAFF.

The chain combines TRBV7-2 with TRBJ2-7, with no clear D. Germline V gene sequence: CDR1 SGHTA, CDR2 FQGNSA. The V gene lost 5 bases and the J gene lost 7 bases, with 15 bases spanning the gap. This CDR3 spans 13 amino acids. DNA for the CDR3: TGTGCCAGCAGCCAGTTAAGGGAAGGTGAGCAGTACTTC. It specifies CASSQLREGEQYF.

The rearrangement joins TRBV7-6 to TRBJ2-5, with a weak D call TRBD2 (6 bases). CDR1 and CDR2 (germline): SGHVS, FNYEAQ. The CDR3 contains 15 residues. V lost 3 bases and J 2 bases, leaving 13 bases between the germline ends. The CDR3 reads CASSLTGTFQETQYF. CDR3 DNA sequence: TGTGCCAGCAGCTTGACCGGGACTTTTCAAGAGACCCAGTACTTC. Full variable domain (remainder filled in from reference TRBV7-6 and TRBJ2-5): GAGVSQSPRYKVTKRGQDVALRCDPISGHVSLYWYRQALGQGPEFLTYFNYEAQQDKSGLPNDRFSAERPEGSISTLTIQRTEQRDSAMYRCASSLTGTFQETQYFGPGTRLLVL.

This clonotype was found a few times. The chain joins TRBV11-2 to TRBJ2-3; the match to TRBD2 covers 7 bases. Germline-derived CDR1 and CDR2 are SGHAT and FQNNGV. The CDR3 sequence is 14 residues long. V shed 5 bases and J 1 base; nucleotides not matched to a gene: 3. CDR3 in amino acids: CASSILAGTDTQYF. As DNA, the CDR3 is TGTGCCAGCAGCATTCTAGCGGGCACAGATACGCAGTATTTT.

The chain couples TRBV6-2 or TRBV6-3 to TRBJ1-3; D is perhaps TRBD1 (6 bases). The CDR3 consists of 16 residues. The V and J ends lost 4 bases and 0 bases respectively, with 13 bases between them. CDR1 and CDR2 from the germline V gene are MNHEY and SVGEGT. The CDR3 DNA reads as TGTGCCAGCAGTTCCCCCTGGACAGACTCTGGAAACACCATATATTTT. Its protein product is CASSSPWTDSGNTIYF.

This clonotype was counted between two and nine times. This chain connects TRBV7-9 to TRBJ2-1; 14 bases map to TRBD2. The CDR3 totals 19 residues. Germline V gives CDR1 SEHNR, CDR2 FQNEAQ (reference sequence). With 0 bases clipped from V and 1 base from J, the junction kept 5 bases outside the gene matches. CDR3 bases: TGTGCCAGCAGCTTAGCCCGGACTAGCGGGGGGCGGTCCTACAATGAGCAGTTCTTC. This sequence encodes CASSLARTSGGRSYNEQFF.

V is TRBV7-9 and J is TRBJ1-5; unclear D gene. The CDR3 covers 12 residues. V lost 3 bases and J 5 bases, leaving 5 bases between the germline ends. The germline V gene encodes CDR1 SEHNR and CDR2 FQNEAQ (reference sequence). The CDR3 coding sequence is TGTGCCAGCAGCTTCGTCGATCAGCCCCAGCATTTT. Translating gives CASSFVDQPQHF.

This clonotype turned up a few times. The chain recombines TRBV10-3 with TRBJ2-7; TRBD1 is a possible D gene (6 bases). The CDR3 contains 14 residues. The ends were cut back, 2 bases at V and 2 bases at J, with 10 bases in the middle. Germline CDR1 is ENHRY and CDR2 is SYGVKD. The CDR3 DNA sequence: TGTGCCATCAGTGAGAGGACAGCTACCTACGAGCAGTACTTC. It yields the protein CAISERTATYEQYF.

This clonotype was detected a few times. J is TRBJ2-1 and V is TRBV7-6, with 7 bases that match TRBD2. Germline CDR1 SGHVS, CDR2 FNYEAQ. The CDR3 is 13 amino acids. V shed 6 bases and J 9 bases; nucleotides not matched to a gene: 8. CDR3 sequence: CASRGTSEAEQFF. The CDR3 DNA follows: TGTGCCAGCAGGGGCACTAGCGAGGCTGAGCAGTTCTTC.

There are many counts of this clonotype. The chain uses TRBV7-2 and TRBJ2-3; 7 bases are shared with TRBD2. The germline gives CDR1 SGHTA, CDR2 FQGNSA. V was pared by 5 bases and J by 1 base, with 3 bases of the junction left unmatched. CDR3 length: 14 amino acids. CDR3 amino acids: CASSPSGGTDTQYF. As DNA, the CDR3 is TGTGCCAGCAGCCCTAGCGGAGGCACAGATACGCAGTATTTT.

The J gene is TRBJ2-5, the V gene TRBV7-2; 10 bases align to TRBD2. The CDR3 totals 17 residues. Germline V lookup: CDR1 SGHTA, CDR2 FQGNSA. The V gene end was trimmed by 0 bases and the J gene end by 7 bases; junction bases not matched to a gene: 11. CDR3 coding DNA: TGTGCCAGCAGCTTAGCGCGACTAGCGGGTCACTTCGGGACCCAGTACTTC. It codes for CASSLARLAGHFGTQYF.

The chain links TRBV7-2 to TRBJ2-7; 8 bases match TRBD2. Germline trimming cut 3 bases from V and 1 base from J; bases unmatched to any gene: 5. The germline V gene has CDR1 SGHTA and CDR2 FQGNSA. CDR3 length: 15 amino acids. The CDR3 reads CASSFSRGASYEQYF. The CDR3 region has the DNA TGTGCCAGCAGCTTTTCGCGGGGGGCTTCCTACGAGCAGTACTTC.

There are a few counts of this clonotype. The chain has TRBV4-2 and TRBJ1-4; no definite D call. V was pared by 2 bases and J by 12 bases, with 16 bases between. This CDR3 has 14 amino acids. Germline values: CDR1 LGHNA, CDR2 YNFKEQ. For the CDR3, the DNA is TGTGCCAGCAGCCAACTGGGAGCCGAGGAGGAACTGTTTTTT. As protein: CASSQLGAEEELFF.

The chain uses TRBV5-4 and TRBJ2-1, with a tentative D call TRBD2 (6 bases). CDR1 is SGHNT, CDR2 YYREEE, per germline (reference sequence). The V end lost 3 bases, the J end lost 3 bases, and 10 bases lay between the germline ends. CDR3 length: 14 residues. The CDR3 reads CASSSTGDYNEQFF. CDR3 DNA sequence: TGTGCCAGCAGCTCGACGGGGGACTACAATGAGCAGTTCTTC.